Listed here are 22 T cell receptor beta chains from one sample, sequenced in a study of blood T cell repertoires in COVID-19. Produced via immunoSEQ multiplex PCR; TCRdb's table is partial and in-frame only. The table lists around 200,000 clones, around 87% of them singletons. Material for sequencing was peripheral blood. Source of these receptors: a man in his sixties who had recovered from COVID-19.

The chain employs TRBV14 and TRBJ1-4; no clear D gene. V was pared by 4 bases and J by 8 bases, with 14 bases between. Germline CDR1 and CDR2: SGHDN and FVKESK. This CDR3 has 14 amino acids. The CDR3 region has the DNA TGTGCCAGCAGCCGGCGGGGTGTAGCCGAAAAACTGTTTTTT. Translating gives CASSRRGVAEKLFF.

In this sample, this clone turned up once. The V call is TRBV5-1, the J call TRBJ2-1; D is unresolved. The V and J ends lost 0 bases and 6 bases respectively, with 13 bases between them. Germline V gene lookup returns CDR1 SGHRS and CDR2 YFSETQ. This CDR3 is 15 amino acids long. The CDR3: CASSLGLLDGNEQFF. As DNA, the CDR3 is TGCGCCAGCAGCTTGGGACTTTTAGACGGCAATGAGCAGTTCTTC.

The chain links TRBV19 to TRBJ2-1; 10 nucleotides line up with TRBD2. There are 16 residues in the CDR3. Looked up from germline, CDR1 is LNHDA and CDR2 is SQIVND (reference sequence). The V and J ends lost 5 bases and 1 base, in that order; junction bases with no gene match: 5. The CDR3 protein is CASSSQAGGSYNEQFF. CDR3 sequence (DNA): TGTGCCAGTAGTTCCCAAGCGGGGGGGTCCTACAATGAGCAGTTCTTC.

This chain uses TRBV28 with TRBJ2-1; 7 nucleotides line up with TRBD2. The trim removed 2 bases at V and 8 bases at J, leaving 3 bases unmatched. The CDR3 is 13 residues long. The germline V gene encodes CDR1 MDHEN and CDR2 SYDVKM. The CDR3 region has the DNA TGTGCCAGCAGTTTAACCGGGAGGCATGAGCAGTTCTTC. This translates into CASSLTGRHEQFF.

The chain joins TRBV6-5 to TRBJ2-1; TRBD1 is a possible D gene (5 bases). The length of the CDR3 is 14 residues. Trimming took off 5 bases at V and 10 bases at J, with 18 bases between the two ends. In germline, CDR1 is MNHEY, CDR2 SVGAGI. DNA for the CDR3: TGTGCCAGCAGTCTATCAGGGATTGAACTCGAGCAGTTCTTC. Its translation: CASSLSGIELEQFF.

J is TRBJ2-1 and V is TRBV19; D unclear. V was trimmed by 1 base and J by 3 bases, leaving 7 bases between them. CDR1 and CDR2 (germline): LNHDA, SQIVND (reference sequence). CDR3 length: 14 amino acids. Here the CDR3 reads CASSIGPHYNEQFF. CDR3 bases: TGTGCCAGTAGTATAGGTCCACACTACAATGAGCAGTTCTTC. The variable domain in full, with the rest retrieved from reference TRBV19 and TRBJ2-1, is DGGITQSPKYLFRKEGQNVTLSCEQNLNHDAMYWYRQDPGQGLRLIYYSQIVNDFQKGDIAEGYSVSREKKESFPLTVTSAQKNPTAFYLCASSIGPHYNEQFFGPGTRLTVL.

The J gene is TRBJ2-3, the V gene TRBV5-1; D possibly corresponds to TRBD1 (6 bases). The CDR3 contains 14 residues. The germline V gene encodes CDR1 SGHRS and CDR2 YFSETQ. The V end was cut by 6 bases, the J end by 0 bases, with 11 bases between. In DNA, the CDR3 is TGCGCCAGCACTAGGGGGATAAGCACAGATACGCAGTATTTT. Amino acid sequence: CASTRGISTDTQYF. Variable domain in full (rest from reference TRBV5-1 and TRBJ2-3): KAGVTQTPRYLIKTRGQQVTLSCSPISGHRSVSWYQQTPGQGLQFLFEYFSETQRNKGNFPGRFSGRQFSNSRSEMNVSTLELGDSALYLCASTRGISTDTQYFGPGTRLTVL.

CDR3: CATSRDPSGRTGQFF. For the CDR3, the DNA is TGTGCCACCAGCAGAGATCCTAGCGGGAGAACTGGGCAGTTCTTC. The chain employs TRBV15 and TRBJ2-1; TRBD2 agrees at 10 bases. The CDR3 sequence is 15 residues long. V lost 0 bases to trimming and J lost 12 bases; unmatched junction nucleotides: 8. Germline CDR1 reads LNHNV; CDR2 reads YYDKDF (reference sequence).

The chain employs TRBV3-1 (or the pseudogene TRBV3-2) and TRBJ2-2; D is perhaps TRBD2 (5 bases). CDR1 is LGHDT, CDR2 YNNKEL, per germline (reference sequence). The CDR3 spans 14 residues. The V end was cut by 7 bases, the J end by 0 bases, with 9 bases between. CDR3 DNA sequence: TGTGCCAGCATAAGCGGTTCGAACACCGGGGAGCTGTTTTTT. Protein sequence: CASISGSNTGELFF.

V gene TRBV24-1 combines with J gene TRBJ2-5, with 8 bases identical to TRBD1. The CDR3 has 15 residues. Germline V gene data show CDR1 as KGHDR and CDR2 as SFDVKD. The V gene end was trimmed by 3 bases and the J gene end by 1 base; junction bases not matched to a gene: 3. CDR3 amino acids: CATSDQQGAQETQYF. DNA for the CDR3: TGTGCCACCAGTGATCAGCAGGGGGCCCAAGAGACCCAGTACTTC.

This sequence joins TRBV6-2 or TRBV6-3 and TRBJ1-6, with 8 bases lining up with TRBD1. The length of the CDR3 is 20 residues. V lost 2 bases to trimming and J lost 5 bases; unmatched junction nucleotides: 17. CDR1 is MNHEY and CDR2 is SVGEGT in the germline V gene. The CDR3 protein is CASSYVRDRRTFGDNSPLHF. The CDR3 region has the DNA TGTGCCAGCAGTTACGTAAGGGACAGGCGAACGTTCGGCGATAATTCACCCCTCCACTTT.

In DNA form, the CDR3 reads TGTGCCAGCAGTTCGTCTTCAAGGCCGGGGGGCTACACCTTC. It yields the protein CASSSSSRPGGYTF. V gene TRBV27 combines with J gene TRBJ1-2; D is ambiguous. The V end lost 4 bases, the J end lost 8 bases, and 17 bases lay between the germline ends. The CDR3 runs 14 residues. Germline CDR1 is MNHEY and CDR2 is SMNVEV (reference sequence).

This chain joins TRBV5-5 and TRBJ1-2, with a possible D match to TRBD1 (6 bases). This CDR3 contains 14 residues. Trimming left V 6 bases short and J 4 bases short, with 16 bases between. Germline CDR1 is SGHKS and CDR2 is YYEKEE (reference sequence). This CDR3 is CASIPSTGVYGYTF. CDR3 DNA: TGTGCCAGCATTCCCTCGACAGGAGTCTATGGCTACACCTTC.

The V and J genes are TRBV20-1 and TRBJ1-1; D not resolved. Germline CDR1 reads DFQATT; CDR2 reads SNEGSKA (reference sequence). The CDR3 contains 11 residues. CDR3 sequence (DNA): TGCTGGGCAAACGGGAACACTGAAGCTTTCTTT. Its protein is CWANGNTEAFF.

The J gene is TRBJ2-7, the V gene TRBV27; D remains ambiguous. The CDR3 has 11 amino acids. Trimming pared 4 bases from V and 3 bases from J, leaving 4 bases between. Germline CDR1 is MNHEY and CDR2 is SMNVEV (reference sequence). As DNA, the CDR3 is TGTGCCAGCAGTTCTTACTACGAGCAGTACTTC. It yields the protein CASSSYYEQYF.

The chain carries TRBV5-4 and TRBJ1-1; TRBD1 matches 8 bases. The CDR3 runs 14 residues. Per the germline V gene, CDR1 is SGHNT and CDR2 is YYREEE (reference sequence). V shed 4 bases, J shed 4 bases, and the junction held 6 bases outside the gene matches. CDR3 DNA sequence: TGTGCCAGCAGCACCGGACAGGGTGGCACTGAAGCTTTCTTT. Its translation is CASSTGQGGTEAFF.

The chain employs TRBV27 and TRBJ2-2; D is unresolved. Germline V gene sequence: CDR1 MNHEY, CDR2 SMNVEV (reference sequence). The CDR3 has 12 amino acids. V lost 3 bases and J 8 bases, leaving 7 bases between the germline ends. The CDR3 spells CASSFSPGELFF. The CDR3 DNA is TGTGCCAGCAGTTTCAGTCCTGGGGAGCTGTTTTTT.

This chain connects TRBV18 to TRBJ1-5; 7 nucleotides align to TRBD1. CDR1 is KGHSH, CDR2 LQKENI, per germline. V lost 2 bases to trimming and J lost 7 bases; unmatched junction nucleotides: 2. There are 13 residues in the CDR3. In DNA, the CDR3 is TGTGCCAGCTCACCAGACAGGGCCCAGCCCCAGCATTTT. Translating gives CASSPDRAQPQHF.

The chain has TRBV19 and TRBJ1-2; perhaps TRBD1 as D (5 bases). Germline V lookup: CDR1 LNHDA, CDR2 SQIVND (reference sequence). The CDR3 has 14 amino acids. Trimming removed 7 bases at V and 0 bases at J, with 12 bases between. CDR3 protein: CASTVDSANYGYTF. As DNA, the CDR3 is TGTGCCAGTACCGTCGACAGTGCTAACTATGGCTACACCTTC. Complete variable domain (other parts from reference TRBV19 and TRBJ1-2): DGGITQSPKYLFRKEGQNVTLSCEQNLNHDAMYWYRQDPGQGLRLIYYSQIVNDFQKGDIAEGYSVSREKKESFPLTVTSAQKNPTAFYLCASTVDSANYGYTFGSGTRLTVV.

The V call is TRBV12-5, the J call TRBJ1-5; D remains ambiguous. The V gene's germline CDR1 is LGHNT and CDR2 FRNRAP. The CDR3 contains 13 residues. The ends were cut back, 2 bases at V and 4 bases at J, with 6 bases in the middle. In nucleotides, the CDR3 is TGTGCTAGTGGTTTGTTCAGTAATCAGCCCCAGCATTTT. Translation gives CASGLFSNQPQHF.

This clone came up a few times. The CDR3 reads CASSEGLAGPQGEQFF. CDR3 nucleotides: TGTGCCAGCAGCGAGGGACTAGCGGGTCCCCAAGGAGAGCAGTTCTTC. The rearrangement joins TRBV9 to TRBJ2-1, with TRBD2 matching over 12 bases. Trimming cost V 3 bases and J 10 bases; bases outside gene matches: 11. The CDR3 extends over 16 amino acids. CDR1 and CDR2 (germline): SGDLS, YYNGEE.

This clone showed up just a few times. DNA for the CDR3: TGTGCCAGCAGCCCCAGGACAGCCAGCTCTGGAAACACCATATATTTT. It translates to CASSPRTASSGNTIYF. The chain recombines TRBV9 with TRBJ1-3, with a possible D match to TRBD1 (6 bases). The CDR3 consists of 16 residues. CDR1 and CDR2 from the germline V gene are SGDLS and YYNGEE. With 4 bases removed from V and 0 bases from J, the gap between germline ends came to 14 bases.